This paragraph reports one TCR beta chain. These data belong to a study of blood T cell repertoires in COVID-19. About the study: The study drew acute and convalescent COVID-19 samples from the United States, Italy and Spain. The analysed material was cDNA or gDNA that came from T cells, B-cell-depleted T cells, or PBMCs.

The method was immunoSEQ multiplex PCR; TCRdb's version includes in-frame clones alone and lacks a portion of them. This repertoire shows about 200,000 clones, about 79% found once; its top ten account for 13%. This CDR3 region has 17 residues. What was sequenced was peripheral blood. The origin of this receptor is a human donor in a cohort sampled during active COVID-19. The V and J genes are TRBV21-1 and TRBJ2-5; the table names TRBD2, a call not compared with the DNA. TRBV21-1 is a known pseudogene. CDR3 sequence: CASSKELAAVGEETQYF. The CDR3 nucleotides read TGTGCCAGCAGCAAAGAACTCGCCGCTGTGGGAGAAGAGACCCAGTACTTC.